This T cell receptor beta chain was retrieved from a study of T-cell memory formation after mild COVID-19. Study in general: Clusters of TCRs were largely donor specific.

Overall study results and limits: Whether day 37 second-wave clones are SARS-CoV-2-specific was not confirmed. Later expanders leaned CD4+, whereas day 15 to 85 contracting clones were balanced CD4/CD8.

Points on this clonotype: Its antigen is not identified.

Using constant-segment primers, 5'RACE produced TCR alpha and TCR beta cDNA libraries carrying sample barcodes and UMIs. Using its own MiXCR run on the 5' RACE reads, TCRdb lists one record per CDR3 protein. The table includes a few hundred thousand distinct CDR3 sequences, roughly 23% detected once. The sample was PBMCs or a T cell subset sorted from them (not recorded which). The TCR originated in an adult woman who had mild COVID-19 (a few samples of this study predate the infection). Cell type and time point are not known.

CDR3: CASSSGLAETDTQYF. In nucleotides, the CDR3 is TGCGCCAGCAGCTCCGGACTAGCGGAGACAGATACGCAGTATTTT. The chain carries TRBV5-1 and TRBJ2-3; 10 positions agree with TRBD2. Germline CDR1 SGHRS, CDR2 YFSETQ. The CDR3 is made up of 15 amino acids. V gave up 3 bases and J gave up 3 bases; unmatched junction bases: 4.